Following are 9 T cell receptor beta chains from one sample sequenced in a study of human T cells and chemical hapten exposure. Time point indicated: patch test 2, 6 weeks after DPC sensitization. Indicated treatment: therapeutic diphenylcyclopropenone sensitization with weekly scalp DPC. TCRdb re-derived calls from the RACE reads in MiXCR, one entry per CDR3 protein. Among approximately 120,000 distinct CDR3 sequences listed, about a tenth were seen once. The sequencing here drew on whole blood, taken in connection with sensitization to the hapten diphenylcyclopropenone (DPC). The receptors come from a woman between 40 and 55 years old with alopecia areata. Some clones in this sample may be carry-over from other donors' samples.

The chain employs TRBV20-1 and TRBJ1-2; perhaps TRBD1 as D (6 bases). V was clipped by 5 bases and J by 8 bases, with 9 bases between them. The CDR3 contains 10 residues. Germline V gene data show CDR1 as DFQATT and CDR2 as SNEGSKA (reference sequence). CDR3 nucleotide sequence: TGCAGTGCTGTTAGGGGGGGCTACACCTTC. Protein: CSAVRGGYTF.

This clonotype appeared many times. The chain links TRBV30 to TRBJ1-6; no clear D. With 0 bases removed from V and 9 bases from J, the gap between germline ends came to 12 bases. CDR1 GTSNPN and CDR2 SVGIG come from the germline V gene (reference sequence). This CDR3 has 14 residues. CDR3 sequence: CAWSVWAPTSPLHF. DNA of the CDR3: TGTGCCTGGAGTGTATGGGCACCCACTTCACCCCTCCACTTT.

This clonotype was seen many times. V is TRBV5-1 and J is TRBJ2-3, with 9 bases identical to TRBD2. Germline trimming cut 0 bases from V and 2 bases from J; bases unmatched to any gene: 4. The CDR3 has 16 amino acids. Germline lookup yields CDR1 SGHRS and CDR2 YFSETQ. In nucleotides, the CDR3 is TGCGCCAGCAGCTTGGGGCTAGCGGGGTTCACAGATACGCAGTATTTT. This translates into CASSLGLAGFTDTQYF. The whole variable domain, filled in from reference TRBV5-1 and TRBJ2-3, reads KAGVTQTPRYLIKTRGQQVTLSCSPISGHRSVSWYQQTPGQGLQFLFEYFSETQRNKGNFPGRFSGRQFSNSRSEMNVSTLELGDSALYLCASSLGLAGFTDTQYFGPGTRLTVL.

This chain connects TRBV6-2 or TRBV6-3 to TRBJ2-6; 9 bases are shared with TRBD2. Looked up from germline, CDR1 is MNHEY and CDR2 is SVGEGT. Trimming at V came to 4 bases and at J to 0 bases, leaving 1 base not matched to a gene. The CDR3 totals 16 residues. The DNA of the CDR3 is TGTGCCAGCAGTTCTAGCGGGGCCTCTGGGGCCAACGTCCTGACTTTC. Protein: CASSSSGASGANVLTF.

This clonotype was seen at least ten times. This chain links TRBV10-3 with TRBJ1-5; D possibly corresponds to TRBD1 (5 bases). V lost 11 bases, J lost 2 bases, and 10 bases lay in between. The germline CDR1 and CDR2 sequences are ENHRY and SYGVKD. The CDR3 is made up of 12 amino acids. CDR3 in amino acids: CAAGDGNQPQHF. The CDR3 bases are TGTGCCGCTGGGGACGGCAATCAGCCCCAGCATTTT.

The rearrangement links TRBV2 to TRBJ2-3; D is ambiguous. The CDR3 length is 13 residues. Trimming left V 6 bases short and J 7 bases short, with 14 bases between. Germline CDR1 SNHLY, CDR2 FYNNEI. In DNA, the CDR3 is TGTGCCAGCAGCAAAAACCCTTGGAATACGCAGTATTTT. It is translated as CASSKNPWNTQYF. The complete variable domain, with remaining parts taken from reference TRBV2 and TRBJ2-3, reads EPEVTQTPSHQVTQMGQEVILRCVPISNHLYFYWYRQILGQKVEFLVSFYNNEISEKSEIFDDQFSVERPDGSNFTLKIRSTKLEDSAMYFCASSKNPWNTQYFGPGTRLTVL.

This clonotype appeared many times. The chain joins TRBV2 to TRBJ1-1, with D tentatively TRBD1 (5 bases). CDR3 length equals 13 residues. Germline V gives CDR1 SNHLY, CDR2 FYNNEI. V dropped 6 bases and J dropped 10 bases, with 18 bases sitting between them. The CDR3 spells CASRGFQGTGAFF. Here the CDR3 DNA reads TGTGCCAGCAGGGGTTTCCAGGGCACAGGAGCTTTCTTT.

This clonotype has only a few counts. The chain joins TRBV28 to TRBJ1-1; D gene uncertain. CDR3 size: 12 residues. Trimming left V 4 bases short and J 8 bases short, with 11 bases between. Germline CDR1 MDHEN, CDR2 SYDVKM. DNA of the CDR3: TGTGCCAGCAGTTCCACCCCACGGGAAGCTTTCTTT. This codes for CASSSTPREAFF.

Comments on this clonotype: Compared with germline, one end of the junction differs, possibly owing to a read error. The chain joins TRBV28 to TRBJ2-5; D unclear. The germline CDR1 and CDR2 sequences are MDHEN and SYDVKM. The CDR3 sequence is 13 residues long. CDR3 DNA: TGTGCCTGCAGTTTGGCCCTGACTCAGACCCAGTACTTC. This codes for CACSLALTQTQYF.